This TCR beta chain was identified during a study of T cells in women clearing cervical HPV infection (dated by TCRdb to the late 2010s). With regard to the full study: Cases were 20 to 25 women with histologically confirmed HPV16-related CIN3 or worse, including a couple of invasive cancers. The 20 to 25 controls were women who cleared a single incident HPV16 infection within 12 months without developing precancer or cancer. Blood from cases was collected at the visit at which the lesion was first identified, whereas blood from controls was collected once infection was no longer detected. For cases, the median interval between lesion detection and blood sampling was over 130 days, with an interquartile range of roughly 90 to 200 days. Since only a few of the women had HLA typing available, the possibility that HLA type was acting as a confounder could not be ruled out. This exploratory proof-of-principle case-control study, nested within the Guanacaste HPV Natural History Study in Costa Rica, compared TCR repertoires among women with different cervical HPV16 outcomes. Cases and controls were matched on age within five years and on year of sample collection. Cases had a median age of approximately 35 years compared with 38 to 40 for controls, and baseline characteristics showed no significant differences between the groups. The parent cohort enrolled about 9,900 women aged 18 or older in Guanacaste, Costa Rica, in about 1993 to 1994 and followed the women for around seven years. As quality controls, five blinded duplicates were added to each group, bringing the total to roughly 60 samples made up of some 50 participants and some 10 replicates.

Every participant had a single incident cervical HPV16 infection, and women with prevalent HPV16 infections were excluded. Cervical HPV DNA was detected with MY09/MY11 PCR, and genotyping was done by dot-blot hybridization. Fifteen mL of heparinized blood were centrifuged, and the buffy coat was aliquoted, frozen at -30°C, then stored at -80°C. QIAGEN kits were used to extract genomic DNA from buffy coat specimens. Study-wide findings and limitations: T-cell numbers per sample were unknown, so richness differences could reflect varying T-cell content rather than repertoire biology. TRBV6-7 relative abundance was lower in cases than in controls (roughly 0.11% versus 0.16%; Bonferroni P = 0.0008). The cross-sectional design could not show whether associations preceded infection or resulted from it; effector/memory subsets and HPV-specific T cells were not isolated. Cases were distinguished from controls with an estimated AUC of almost 0.85 by random forest classifiers combining richness and V gene abundances. TCR repertoire richness was significantly higher in CIN3+ cases than in controls across sequencing depths, while evenness did not differ.

TCR beta CDR3 regions were amplified by multiplex PCR using the immunoSEQ assay from an average of roughly 1,300 ng genomic DNA per sample. To correct primer bias, the assay used a complete synthetic TCR repertoire to set an amplification baseline. The amplicons were sequenced on the Illumina platform. As for how the authors treated the data: Error correction of the sequences involved clustering with frequency ratios plus a modified nearest-neighbor algorithm, after which the sequences were analyzed in the immunoSEQ Analyzer using IMGT gene definitions. At each rarefaction depth, TCR richness and evenness were averaged over 20 rarefaction repeats, and samples with fewer sequences than the depth were excluded. Wilcoxon rank sum tests with FDR correction were used to compare V, D and J gene relative abundances between the groups. An intraclass correlation of roughly 96% for TCR richness and an average of about 73% across 60 to 80 gene segments were obtained from the blinded duplicates. TCRdb retrieved this table from immuneACCESS and kept in-frame rearrangements only. Not all clones are present; in checked studies, unresolved V genes account for under half, and no reason is known for the remainder. The V and J calls and clone size come from that table; D and trimming were worked out from the DNA. This sample's table contains about 48,000 clones. About 1.6% of the sample rests with the top ten.

For this chain, trimming is 3 bases at the V end and 2 bases at the J end, and the number of junction bases without a gene match is 6. Taken from cysteine to phenylalanine, the CDR3 has 15 residues. Shown are 36 bases from within the CDR3, in frame from base 1. CDR1 is given as SGDLS and CDR2 as YYNGEE, both from the germline V gene. Worth noting for this clone: The antigen it recognizes is unknown. The read ends 3 residues shy of where the CDR3 ends; the end is completed using the germline J gene.

The specimen sequenced was blood buffy coat. The receptor's source is a woman between 18 and 70 years old with a cervical HPV16 infection that either progressed to CIN3+ or cleared (not recorded which). This sequence uses TRBV9 and TRBJ2-3; 7 bases in between match TRBD1. CDR3 DNA (partial): TGTGCCAGCAGCGCGACAGGGTATGACACAGATACG. It codes for CASSATGYDTDT. The entire CDR3 reads CASSATGYDTDTQYF.